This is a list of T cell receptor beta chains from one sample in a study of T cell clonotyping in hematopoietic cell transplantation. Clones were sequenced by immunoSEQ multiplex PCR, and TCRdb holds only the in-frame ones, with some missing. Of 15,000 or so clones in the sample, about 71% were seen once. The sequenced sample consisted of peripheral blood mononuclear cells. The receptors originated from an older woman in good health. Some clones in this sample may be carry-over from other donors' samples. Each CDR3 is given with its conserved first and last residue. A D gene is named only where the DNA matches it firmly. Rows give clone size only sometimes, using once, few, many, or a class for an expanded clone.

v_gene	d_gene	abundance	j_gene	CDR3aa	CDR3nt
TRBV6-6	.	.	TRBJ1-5	CASSNSNSNQPQHF	TGTGCCAGCAGCAACAGTAATAGCAATCAGCCCCAGCATTTT
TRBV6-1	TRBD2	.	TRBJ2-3	CASYGGGAGDTQYF	TGTGCCAGCTATGGCGGGGGGGCGGGAGATACGCAGTATTTT
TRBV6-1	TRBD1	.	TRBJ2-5	CASSEEAGGIETQYF	TGTGCCAGCAGTGAAGAGGCAGGGGGCATAGAGACCCAGTACTTC
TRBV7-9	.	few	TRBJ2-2	CASSLGPGPGELFF	TGTGCCAGCAGCTTAGGTCCCGGGCCCGGGGAGCTGTTTTTT
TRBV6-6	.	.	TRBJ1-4	CASSSGLNEKLFF	TGTGCCAGCTCCTCAGGGCTCAATGAAAAACTGTTTTTT
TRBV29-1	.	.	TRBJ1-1	CSVEDDENTEAFF	TGCAGCGTTGAAGATGATGAGAACACTGAAGCTTTCTTT
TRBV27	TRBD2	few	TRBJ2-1	CASSLTAGGGNEQFF	TGTGCCAGCAGTTTAACCGCGGGAGGGGGCAATGAGCAGTTCTTC
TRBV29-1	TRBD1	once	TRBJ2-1	CSVRGGQGFYNEQFF	TGCAGCGTCCGAGGGGGACAGGGGTTTTACAATGAGCAGTTCTTC
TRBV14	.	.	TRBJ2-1	CASSQDGSGWNEQFF	TGTGCCAGCAGCCAAGATGGAAGTGGCTGGAATGAGCAGTTCTTC
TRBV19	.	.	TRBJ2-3	CASSIQGTVVADTQYF	TGTGCCAGTAGTATTCAGGGGACGGTGGTCGCAGATACGCAGTATTTT
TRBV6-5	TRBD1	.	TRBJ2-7	CASSYSGTGTYEQYF	TGTGCCAGCAGTTACTCTGGGACAGGAACCTACGAGCAGTACTTC
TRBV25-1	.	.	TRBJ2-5	CASSGPHGGETQYF	TGTGCCAGCAGTGGTCCTCACGGAGGAGAGACCCAGTACTTC
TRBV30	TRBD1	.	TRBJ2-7	CAWGEGTVSLGQYF	TGTGCCTGGGGCGAGGGGACAGTTTCCCTGGGGCAGTACTTC
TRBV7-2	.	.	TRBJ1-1	CASSPDRYPMNTEAFF	TGTGCCAGCAGCCCCGACAGGTACCCCATGAACACTGAAGCTTTCTTT
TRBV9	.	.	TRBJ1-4	CASSVGASTNEKLFF	TGTGCCAGCAGCGTAGGGGCATCAACTAATGAAAAACTGTTTTTT
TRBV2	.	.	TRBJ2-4	CASSQANEGYF	TGTGCCAGTTCACAGGCAAATGAAGGGTACTTC
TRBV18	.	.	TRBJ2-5	CASSPIRQQETQYF	TGTGCCAGCTCACCAATTAGGCAACAAGAGACCCAGTACTTC
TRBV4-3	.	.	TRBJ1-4	CASSQGAGADEKLFF	TGCGCCAGCAGCCAAGGCGCAGGGGCAGATGAAAAACTGTTTTTT
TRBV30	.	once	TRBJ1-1	CAWTSPGHRALYSEAFF	TGTGCCTGGACTTCACCCGGGCATAGGGCACTCTACTCCGAAGCTTTCTTT
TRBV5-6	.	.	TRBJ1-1	CASSYDLNTEAFF	TGTGCCAGCAGCTACGACTTGAACACTGAAGCTTTCTTT
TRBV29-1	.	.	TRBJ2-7	CSAYTASSYEQYF	TGCAGCGCATACACGGCGAGCTCCTACGAGCAGTACTTC
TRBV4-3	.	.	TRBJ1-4	CASSQDMGMLFF	TGCGCCAGCAGCCAAGACATGGGGATGCTGTTTTTT
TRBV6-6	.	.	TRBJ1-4	CASTNWQGNEKLFF	TGTGCCAGCACCAACTGGCAGGGGAATGAAAAACTGTTTTTT
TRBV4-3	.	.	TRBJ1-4	CASSQDRVGEKLFF	TGCGCCAGCAGCCAAGATCGCGTTGGTGAAAAACTGTTTTTT